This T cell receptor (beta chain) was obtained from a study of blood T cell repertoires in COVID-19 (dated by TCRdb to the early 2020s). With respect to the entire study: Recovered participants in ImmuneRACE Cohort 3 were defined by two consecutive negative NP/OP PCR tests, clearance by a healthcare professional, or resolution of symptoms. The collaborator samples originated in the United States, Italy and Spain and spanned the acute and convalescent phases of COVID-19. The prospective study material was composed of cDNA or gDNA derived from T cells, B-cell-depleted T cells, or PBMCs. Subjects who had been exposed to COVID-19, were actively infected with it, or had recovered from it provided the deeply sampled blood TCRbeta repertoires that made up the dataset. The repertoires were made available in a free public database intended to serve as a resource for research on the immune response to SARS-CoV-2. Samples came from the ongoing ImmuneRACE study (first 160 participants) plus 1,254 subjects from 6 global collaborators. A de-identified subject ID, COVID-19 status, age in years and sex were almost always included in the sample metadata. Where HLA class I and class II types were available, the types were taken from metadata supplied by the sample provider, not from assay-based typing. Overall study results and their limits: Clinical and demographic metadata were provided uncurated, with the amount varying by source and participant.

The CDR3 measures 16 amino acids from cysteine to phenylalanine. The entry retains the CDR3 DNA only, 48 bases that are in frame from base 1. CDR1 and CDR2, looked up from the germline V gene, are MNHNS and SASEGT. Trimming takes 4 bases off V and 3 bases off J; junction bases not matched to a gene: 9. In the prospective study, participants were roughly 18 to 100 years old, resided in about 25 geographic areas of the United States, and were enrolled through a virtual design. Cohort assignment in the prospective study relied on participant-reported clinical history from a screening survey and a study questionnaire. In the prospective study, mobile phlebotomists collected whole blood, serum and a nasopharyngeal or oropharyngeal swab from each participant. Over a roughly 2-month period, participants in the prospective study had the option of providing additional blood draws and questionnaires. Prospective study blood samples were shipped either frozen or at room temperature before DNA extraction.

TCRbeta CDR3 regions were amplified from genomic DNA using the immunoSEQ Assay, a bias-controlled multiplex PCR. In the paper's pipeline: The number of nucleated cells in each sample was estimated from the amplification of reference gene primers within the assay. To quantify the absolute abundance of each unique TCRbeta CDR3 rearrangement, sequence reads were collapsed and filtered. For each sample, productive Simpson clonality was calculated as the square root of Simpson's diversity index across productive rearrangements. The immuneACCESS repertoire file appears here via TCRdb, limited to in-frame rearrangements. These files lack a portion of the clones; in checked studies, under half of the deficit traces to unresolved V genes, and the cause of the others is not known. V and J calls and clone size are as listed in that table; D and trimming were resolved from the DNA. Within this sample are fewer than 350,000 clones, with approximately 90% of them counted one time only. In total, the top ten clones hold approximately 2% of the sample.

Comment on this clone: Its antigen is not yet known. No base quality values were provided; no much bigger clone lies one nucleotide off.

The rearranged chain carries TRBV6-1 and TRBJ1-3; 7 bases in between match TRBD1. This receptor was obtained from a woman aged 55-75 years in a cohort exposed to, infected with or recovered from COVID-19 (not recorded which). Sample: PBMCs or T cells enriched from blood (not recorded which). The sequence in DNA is TGTGCCAGCAGTGGCCGAGACAGGGAAGGTGGAAACACCATATATTTT. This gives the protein CASSGRDREGGNTIYF.